This paragraph reports one TCR beta chain. The antigen is not known. A second PCR of 7 to 11 cycles used a sample-barcoded 5' primer and a J-beta primer mix. From each sample, at least 2.5 million paired-end reads containing CDR3 were obtained. TCRdb reprocessed the 5' RACE reads with MiXCR, giving one entry per CDR3 protein. The repertoire includes approximately 1,000,000 distinct CDR3 sequences, more than 35% of them detected once, and approximately 20% sits in the top ten. This entry comes from a study of blood T cells in healthy people across ages. Overall study: Capturing about one barcoded beta molecule per two T cells was achieved by template switching. Study results and limitations: Per million T cells, TCR beta diversity dropped about linearly as age rose.

The specimen sequenced was blood. This receptor was obtained from a woman aged 60-70 years in good health.

The CDR3 region has the DNA TGCAGTGCTAGGTTACAAACGGACAGGGCCACTGAAGCTTTCTTT. Protein: CSARLQTDRATEAFF. The genes are TRBV20-1 and TRBJ1-1; 8 bases map to TRBD1. The ends lost 3 bases at V and 4 bases at J; junction bases unmatched: 10. Germline loops: CDR1 DFQATT, CDR2 SNEGSKA (reference sequence). The length of the CDR3 is 15 residues.